The 26 T cell receptor beta chains reported below all come from one sample, sequenced in a study of T cells in women clearing cervical HPV infection. Repertoires were generated with immunoSEQ multiplex PCR, while TCRdb's copy carries only in-frame clones and drops some. The listing records tens of thousands of clones. What was sequenced was blood buffy coat. The receptors here all came from a woman aged 18 to 75 with a cervical HPV16 infection that either progressed to CIN3+ or cleared (not recorded which).

In regard to this clone: The read terminates 3 residues ahead of where the CDR3 ends, so the germline J gene completes it. The rearrangement joins TRBV5-1 to TRBJ1-4, with 9 bases identical to TRBD1. This CDR3 comprises 17 residues. The ends lost 3 bases at V and 7 bases at J; junction bases unmatched: 13. The germline V gene encodes CDR1 SGHRS and CDR2 YFSETQ. CDR3 in amino acids: CASSSNPGQGEGEKLFF. The covered CDR3 bases are TGCGCCAGCAGCTCGAACCCGGGACAGGGAGAGGGTGAAAAA.

About this clone itself: From the germline J gene comes the end of the CDR3, since the read stops 3 residues before it. The rearrangement links TRBV28 to TRBJ2-1; 8 bases are shared with TRBD2. The CDR3 has 15 amino acids. After removal of 7 bases from V and 2 bases from J, the junction contained 7 bases not matched to a gene. Germline CDR1 and CDR2: MDHEN and SYDVKM. The CDR3 sequence is CASTQSGRPYNEQFF. CDR3 DNA, as far as it was read: TGTGCCAGCACCCAAAGCGGGAGACCCTACAATGAG.

About this clone itself: Sequencing ends 3 residues short of the CDR3 end; the germline J gene provides the rest. This sequence joins TRBV29-1 and TRBJ2-5; TRBD1 is a possible D gene (6 bases). Deletions cut 4 bases from V and 5 bases from J, with 17 bases between. The CDR3 has 14 residues. CDR1 SQVTM and CDR2 ANQGSEA come from the germline V gene. The CDR3 DNA, read in part, is TGCAGCGTTGCTAGGGGCAGGGGAAAGGAGACC. Protein product: CSVARGRGKET. The complete CDR3 sequence is CSVARGRGKETQYF.

In the case of this clone: The read ends 3 residues before the CDR3 terminus; that terminus is restored from the germline J gene. V usage is TRBV18 and J usage is TRBJ2-7; no clear D. Germline CDR1 is KGHSH and CDR2 is LQKENI. Trimming left V 11 bases short and J 1 base short, with 18 bases between. CDR3 length: 14 residues. CDR3 in amino acids: CACLSASSSYEQYF. CDR3 DNA, as far as it was read: TGTGCCTGCCTAAGCGCGAGTAGTTCCTACGAG.

On this clone itself: Read coverage stops 3 residues before the CDR3 terminus; the germline J gene supplies the remainder. V and J are TRBV10-1 and TRBJ1-6; D perhaps matches TRBD1 (6 bases). The CDR3 totals 16 residues. V was shortened by 11 bases and J by 4 bases, with 21 bases between the two germline ends. Per germline, CDR1 WNHNN and CDR2 SYGVQD (reference sequence). The sequenced part of the CDR3 DNA is TGCGCCCCTGGGGGCGTTGATCGAGGGTATAATTCACCC. Translating it yields CAPGGVDRGYNSP. The entire CDR3 reads CAPGGVDRGYNSPLHF.

Concerning this clone itself: The read gets to within 3 residues of the CDR3 end, and the germline J gene fills in the rest. The rearrangement links TRBV5-1 to TRBJ1-1; 7 bases are a match to TRBD1. This CDR3 is 14 amino acids long. Trimming cost V 2 bases and J 1 base; bases outside gene matches: 2. Germline CDR1 SGHRS, CDR2 YFSETQ. The CDR3 region is CASSFGTANTEAFF. Incomplete CDR3 DNA: TGCGCCAGCAGCTTTGGGACAGCGAACACTGAA.

As for this clone: The read stops 3 residues short of the end of the CDR3; the missing end is completed from the germline J gene. This chain joins TRBV30 and TRBJ2-5; 8 bases match TRBD1. Germline V gene lookup returns CDR1 GTSNPN and CDR2 SVGIG (reference sequence). The CDR3 contains 14 residues. V lost 2 bases and J lost 4; bases outside the gene matches: 6. This chain's CDR3 is CAWSTGGSGETQYF. The CDR3 DNA, read in part, is TGTGCCTGGAGTACAGGGGGATCAGGAGAGACC.

Concerning this clone itself: The read halts 3 residues ahead of the CDR3 end, with the missing end drawn from the germline J gene. The chain employs TRBV18 and TRBJ2-1; D may be TRBD2 (5 bases). Trimming stripped 2 bases from V and 2 bases from J, with 7 bases between. The CDR3 is 14 amino acids. CDR1 and CDR2 (germline): KGHSH, LQKENI. CDR3 sequence reads: CASSPTRTYNEQFF. The CDR3 bases that were read are TGTGCCAGCTCACCAACTAGAACCTACAATGAG.

Points on this clone: The CDR3 end falls 3 residues outside the read, so it is completed with the germline J gene. This chain connects TRBV30 to TRBJ2-3; D is ambiguous. The CDR3 consists of 13 residues. CDR1 is GTSNPN, CDR2 SVGIG, per germline (reference sequence). CDR3 bases read: TGTGCCTGGAGTGTGGGCAGAGGTCAGCCG. Protein sequence: CAWSVGRGQP. The full-length CDR3 reads as CAWSVGRGQPQYF.

As to this clone: The read is 3 residues too short to cover the CDR3 end, so that end is filled in from the germline J gene. The rearrangement uses TRBV6-2 or TRBV6-3 and TRBJ2-3; a possible D gene is TRBD2 (5 bases). CDR1 and CDR2 (germline): MNHEY, SVGEGT. The CDR3 is 14 amino acids. Trimming removed 4 bases at V and 4 bases at J, with 12 bases between. CDR3 protein: CASSSTAGADTQYF. Partial CDR3 DNA: TGTGCCAGCAGTTCAACGGCGGGTGCAGATACG.

Worth noting for this clone: The sequenced fragment ends 3 residues before the CDR3 boundary, so the rest is inferred from the germline J gene. The chain couples TRBV11-2 to TRBJ2-1; perhaps TRBD2 as D (5 bases). V was trimmed by 5 bases and J by 8 bases, leaving 13 bases between them. Germline V CDR1 and CDR2: SGHAT, FQNNGV. The CDR3 is 13 residues long. The CDR3 region is CASSPLRTDEQFF. The DNA read from the CDR3 is TGTGCCAGCAGCCCACTTAGGACTGATGAG.

As concerns this clone: With the read ending 3 residues before the CDR3 end, the germline J gene is used to fill in that end. The gene calls are TRBV7-4 and TRBJ1-5; D is uncertain. CDR3 length: 14 amino acids. Germline-derived CDR1 and CDR2 are SGHVT and SQSDAQ. V gave up 2 bases and J gave up 5 bases, with 10 bases separating them. The sequenced CDR3 bases are TGTGCCAGCAGCTTACACTGGCGGTATCAGCCC. Its protein product is CASSLHWRYQP. The CDR3 as a whole reads CASSLHWRYQPQHF.

As for this clone: The CDR3 extends 3 residues past the end of the read, so its final part is completed from the germline J gene. This rearrangement joins TRBV7-3 to TRBJ1-2; maybe TRBD1 (5 bases). The CDR3 has 15 amino acids. Germline assignment: CDR1 SGHTA and CDR2 FQGTGA. The CDR3 sequence: CASSPGGGTADTYTF. The part of the CDR3 DNA that was read is TGTGCCAGCAGCCCCGGGGGGGGGACCGCAGATACC.

In the case of this clone: Read coverage stops 3 residues before the CDR3 terminus; the germline J gene supplies the remainder. The genes are TRBV13 and TRBJ1-2; D not certain. Germline V CDR1 and CDR2: PRHDT, FYEKMQ (reference sequence). This CDR3 has 14 amino acids. Trimming cost V 5 bases and J 4 bases, with 14 bases left between them. CDR3 sequence: CASSLRRGIYGYTF. CDR3 bases read: TGTGCCAGCAGCCTTAGGCGGGGAATCTATGGC.

Turning to this clone: The read halts 3 residues ahead of the CDR3 end, with the missing end drawn from the germline J gene. The rearrangement joins TRBV7-2 to TRBJ1-5; 7 bases line up with TRBD1. The CDR3 is made up of 15 amino acids. J gave up 4 bases and V 2 bases, and 5 bases lay outside the gene matches. The germline gives CDR1 SGHTA, CDR2 FQGNSA. This CDR3 reads CASSLSPTGNQPQHF. The DNA read from the CDR3 is TGTGCCAGCAGCTTATCCCCGACAGGGAATCAGCCC.

Note on this clone: The read ends 3 residues before the CDR3 terminus; that terminus is restored from the germline J gene. The V and J genes are TRBV2 and TRBJ1-1; no firm D call. The V end was cut by 4 bases, the J end by 4 bases, with 4 bases between. Germline assignment: CDR1 SNHLY and CDR2 FYNNEI. This CDR3 spans 11 amino acids. The CDR3 reads CASSASTEAFF. The sequenced part of the CDR3 DNA is TGTGCCAGCAGTGCCAGCACTGAA.

Note on this clone: The CDR3 goes on 3 residues after the read ends, and that part is filled in from the germline J gene. The chain couples TRBV19 to TRBJ2-3; TRBD2 might be the D (6 bases). CDR1 is LNHDA, CDR2 SQIVND, per germline (reference sequence). The CDR3 consists of 16 residues. CDR3 sequence reads: CASSPQGAGGNQPQYF. The covered CDR3 bases are TGTGCCAGTAGCCCCCAGGGTGCAGGAGGGAATCAGCCG.

Turning to this clone: The read terminates 3 residues ahead of where the CDR3 ends, so the germline J gene completes it. The sample carries other DNA sequences with the same CDR3. The rearrangement uses TRBV2 and TRBJ1-3; possible D gene TRBD1, 5 bases. This CDR3 is built from 16 residues. V lost 3 bases, J lost 3 bases, and 15 bases lay in between. From germline, CDR1 is SNHLY and CDR2 FYNNEI. The sequenced part of the CDR3 DNA is TGTGCCAGCAGTGATTATACAGGTTCTCTTGGAAACACC. It encodes CASSDYTGSLGNT. From start to end, the CDR3 is CASSDYTGSLGNTIYF.

A note on this clone: The missing CDR3 end, 3 residues past where the read stops, is filled in from the germline J gene. V usage is TRBV7-9 and J usage is TRBJ1-1, with no clear D. Germline values: CDR1 SEHNR, CDR2 FQNEAQ (reference sequence). With 11 bases removed from V and 0 bases from J, the gap between germline ends came to 10 bases. The CDR3 length is 12 residues. The sequenced part of the CDR3 DNA is TGTGCCGCATACGACATGAACACTGAA. Encoded protein: CAAYDMNTE. The whole CDR3 protein is CAAYDMNTEAFF. The full variable domain, in which reference TRBV7-9 and TRBJ1-1 provide the parts outside the CDR3, is DTGVSQNPRHKITKRGQNVTFRCDPISEHNRLYWYRQTLGQGPEFLTYFQNEAQLEKSRLLSDRFSAERPKGSFSTLEIQRTEQGDSAMYLCAAYDMNTEAFFGQGTRLTVV.

As to this clone: The CDR3 end lies 3 residues beyond the end of the read and is filled in from the germline J gene. This chain links TRBV20-1 with TRBJ2-3, with 12 bases matching TRBD2. Germline lookup yields CDR1 DFQATT and CDR2 SNEGSKA (reference sequence). This CDR3 has 16 amino acids. Losses at the gene ends were 0 bases for V and 5 bases for J; bases not matched to a gene: 6. Partial CDR3 DNA: TGCAGTGCTAGAGACCCTAGCGGGGGGGCAGTAGATACG. This translates into CSARDPSGGAVDT. The full CDR3 protein is CSARDPSGGAVDTQYF.

Details on this clone: With the read ending 3 residues before the CDR3 end, the germline J gene is used to fill in that end. The chain links TRBV28 to TRBJ2-1; D not certain. Germline CDR1 MDHEN, CDR2 SYDVKM. Trimming removed 1 base at V and 1 base at J, with 5 bases between. The CDR3 covers 14 residues. CDR3 loop: CASSLFGSYNEQFF. The sequenced part of the CDR3 DNA is TGTGCCAGCAGTTTATTCGGGTCCTACAATGAG.

On this clone: Read coverage stops 3 residues before the CDR3 terminus; the germline J gene supplies the remainder. The gene calls are TRBV9 and TRBJ2-2; 10 bases fit TRBD1. Unmatched junction bases numbered 6, after V lost 4 bases and J lost 0 bases. Germline-derived CDR1 and CDR2 are SGDLS and YYNGEE. This CDR3 has 17 amino acids. CDR3 DNA, as far as it was read: TGTGCCAGCAGCCCCCACGGACAGGGGGCGAACACCGGGGAG. Translated: CASSPHGQGANTGE. The entire CDR3 reads CASSPHGQGANTGELFF. The entire variable domain, with the rest obtained from reference TRBV9 and TRBJ2-2, is as follows: DSGVTQTPKHLITATGQRVTLRCSPRSGDLSVYWYQQSLDQGLQFLIQYYNGEERAKGNILERFSAQQFPDLHSELNLSSLELGDSALYFCASSPHGQGANTGELFFGEGSRLTVL.

On this clone: The read ends 3 residues shy of where the CDR3 ends; the end is completed using the germline J gene. The chain has TRBV7-8 and TRBJ2-3, with 8 bases matching TRBD1. CDR1 is SGHVS, CDR2 FQNEAQ, per germline. The CDR3 has 14 residues. The part of the CDR3 DNA that was read is TGTGCCAGCAGCCCTGACAGGGGTTGGGAGACG. It encodes CASSPDRGWET. The full CDR3 sequence reads CASSPDRGWETQYF.

Concerning this clone: Germline is not matched at one junction end, which may reflect a read error. The read ends 3 residues before the CDR3 terminus; that terminus is restored from the germline J gene. Other nucleotide sequences in the sample specify the same CDR3. J is TRBJ1-3 and V is TRBV5-1, with TRBD1 matching 8 bases. CDR1 is SGHRS, CDR2 YFSETQ, per germline. The CDR3 runs to 15 residues. The CDR3 DNA, read in part, is TGCGCCAGCAGCTTCGGACAGGGCGGTGGAAACACT. Translated, it gives CASSFGQGGGNT. The full CDR3 reads CASSFGQGGGNTIYF.

Worth noting for this clone: The read ends 3 residues shy of where the CDR3 ends; the end is completed using the germline J gene. The J gene is TRBJ1-1, the V gene TRBV5-4, with 7 bases aligning to TRBD1. The germline gives CDR1 SGHNT, CDR2 YYREEE (reference sequence). The CDR3 runs 12 residues. CDR3 DNA, as far as it was read: TGTGCCAGCAGCCAAATGACAGGGGAA. Translation: CASSQMTGE. The entire CDR3 protein reads CASSQMTGEAFF.

Concerning this clone: The read halts 3 residues ahead of the CDR3 end, with the missing end drawn from the germline J gene. J is TRBJ2-1 and V is TRBV5-1; 7 bases map to TRBD1. The junction had 6 bases not matched to a gene; V was cut back by 1 base and J by 5 bases. CDR1 and CDR2 (germline): SGHRS, YFSETQ. There are 15 residues in the CDR3. The CDR3 protein is CASSLWAGGNNEQFF. The part of the CDR3 DNA that was read is TGCGCCAGCAGCTTGTGGGCAGGGGGAAACAATGAG.